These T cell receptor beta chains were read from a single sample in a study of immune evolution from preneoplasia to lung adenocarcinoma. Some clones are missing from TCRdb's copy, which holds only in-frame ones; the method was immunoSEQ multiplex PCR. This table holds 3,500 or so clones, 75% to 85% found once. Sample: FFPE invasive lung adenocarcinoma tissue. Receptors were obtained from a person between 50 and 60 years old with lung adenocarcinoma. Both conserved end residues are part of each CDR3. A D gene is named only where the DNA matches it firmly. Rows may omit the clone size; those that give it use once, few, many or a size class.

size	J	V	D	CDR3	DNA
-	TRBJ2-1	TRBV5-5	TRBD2	CASSPRLAGFSYNEQFF	TGTGCCAGCAGCCCCAGACTAGCGGGCTTCTCCTACAATGAGCAGTTCTTC
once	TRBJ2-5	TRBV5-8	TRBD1	CASSLATGRPSGETQYF	TGTGCCAGCAGCTTGGCGACAGGGCGGCCGTCGGGAGAGACCCAGTACTTC
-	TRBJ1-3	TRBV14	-	CASSQLQGPYSGNTIYF	TGTGCCAGCAGCCAACTACAGGGACCCTACTCTGGAAACACCATATATTTT
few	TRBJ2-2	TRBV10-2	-	CASAAGELFF	TGCGCCAGCGCTGCCGGGGAGCTGTTTTTT
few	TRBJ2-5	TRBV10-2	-	CASNKGQETQYF	TGCGCCAGCAATAAGGGCCAAGAGACCCAGTACTTC
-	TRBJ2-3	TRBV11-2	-	CASSLEGAYSTDTQYF	TGTGCCAGCAGCTTAGAGGGAGCTTATAGCACAGATACGCAATATTTT
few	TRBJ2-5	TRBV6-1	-	CATHPGAGETQYF	TGTGCCACCCACCCAGGGGCGGGAGAGACCCAGTACTTC
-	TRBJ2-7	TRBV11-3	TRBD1	CASSLRTGGEQYF	TGTGCCAGCAGCTTAAGGACAGGGGGCGAGCAGTACTTC
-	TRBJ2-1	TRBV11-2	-	CASSLVTVTPFNEQFF	TGTGCCAGCAGCTTAGTGACAGTTACCCCGTTCAATGAGCAGTTCTTC
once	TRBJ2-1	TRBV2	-	CASSELGADYNEQFF	TGTGCCAGCAGTGAATTGGGCGCCGACTACAATGAGCAGTTCTTC
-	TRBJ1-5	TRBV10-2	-	CASRGGSNQPQHF	TGCGCCAGCAGAGGGGGTAGCAATCAGCCCCAGCATTTT
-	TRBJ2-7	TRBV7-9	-	CASSLAGDEQYF	TGTGCCAGCAGCTTAGCAGGGGACGAGCAGTACTTC
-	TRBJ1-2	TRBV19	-	CASTLPGRAAYGYTF	TGTGCCAGTACCCTTCCGGGACGGGCAGCTTATGGCTACACTTTC
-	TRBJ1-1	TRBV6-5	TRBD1	CASSYTTGEDTEAFF	TGTGCCAGCAGTTACACGACAGGGGAGGACACTGAAGCTTTCTTT
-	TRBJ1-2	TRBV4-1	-	CASSPRNEYSTNYGYTF	TGCGCCAGCAGCCCCCGGAATGAATATAGTACTAACTATGGCTACACCTTC
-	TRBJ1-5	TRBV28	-	CASSLRGAGGQPQHF	TGTGCCAGCAGTTTAAGGGGGGCGGGCGGTCAGCCCCAGCATTTT
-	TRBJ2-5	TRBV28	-	CASRIQGRGYQAQYF	TGTGCCAGCAGGATACAGGGTAGGGGGTACCAGGCCCAGTACTTC
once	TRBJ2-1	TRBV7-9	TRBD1	CASASRGPYEQFF	TGTGCCAGCGCATCGAGGGGGCCGTATGAGCAGTTCTTC
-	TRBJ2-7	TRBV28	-	CASSTNQGGTNEQYF	TGTGCCAGCAGTACAAATCAGGGAGGCACTAACGAGCAGTACTTC
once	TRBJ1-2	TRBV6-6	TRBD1	CASSTDRNRYGYTF	TGTGCCAGCAGTACGGACAGGAATAGATATGGCTACACCTTC
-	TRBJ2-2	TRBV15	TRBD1	CATSRERTGNAGSGMNTGELFF	TGTGCCACCAGCAGAGAGCGGACAGGCAACGCGGGCTCGGGGATGAACACCGGGGAGCTGTTTTTT
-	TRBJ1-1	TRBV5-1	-	CASSLDTVGTEAFF	TGCGCCAGCAGCTTGGACACGGTGGGCACTGAAGCTTTCTTT
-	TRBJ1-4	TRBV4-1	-	CASSQESRGKLFF	TGCGCCAGCAGCCAAGAAAGCAGGGGAAAACTGTTTTTT
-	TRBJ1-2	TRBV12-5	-	CASGTQVDYGYTF	TGTGCTAGTGGTACTCAGGTCGACTATGGCTACACCTTC
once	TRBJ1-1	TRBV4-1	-	CASSPTFGQTNSNTEAFF	TGCGCCAGCAGCCCTACATTCGGACAGACTAACTCGAACACTGAAGCTTTCTTT
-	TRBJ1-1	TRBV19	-	CASSIDRNTEAFF	TGTGCCAGTAGTATAGATAGGAACACTGAAGCTTTCTTT
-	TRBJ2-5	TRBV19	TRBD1	CASSWDRDSPSQETQYF	TGTGCCAGTAGTTGGGACCGGGACAGTCCCTCCCAAGAGACCCAGTACTTC
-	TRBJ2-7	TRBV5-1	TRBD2	CASSLKTSGSVEQYF	TGCGCCAGCAGCTTGAAAACTAGCGGGAGTGTAGAGCAGTACTTC
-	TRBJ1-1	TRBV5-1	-	CASREGSNTEAFF	TGCGCCAGCAGAGAGGGATCGAACACTGAAGCTTTCTTT
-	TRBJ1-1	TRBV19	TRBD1	CASSKGQALKNTEAFF	TGTGCCAGTAGTAAAGGACAGGCCCTAAAGAACACTGAAGCTTTCTTT
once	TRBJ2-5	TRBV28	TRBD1	CASRGQGLETQYF	TGTGCCAGCAGGGGACAGGGTTTGGAGACCCAGTACTTC
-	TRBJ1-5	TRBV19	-	CASSITPWNQPQHF	TGTGCCAGTAGTATAACCCCCTGGAATCAGCCCCAGCATTTT
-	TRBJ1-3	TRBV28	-	CASSLSRDYSGNTIYF	TGTGCCAGCAGTTTATCGCGGGACTACTCTGGAAACACCATATATTTT
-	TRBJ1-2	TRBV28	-	CASSPRRVGYGYTF	TGTGCCAGCAGCCCCCGGCGGGTGGGCTATGGCTACACCTTC
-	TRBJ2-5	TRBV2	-	CASSGTGGFQETQYF	TGTGCCAGCAGTGGCACCGGGGGATTCCAAGAGACCCAGTACTTC
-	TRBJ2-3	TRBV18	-	CASSPQQGSRDTQYF	TGTGCCAGCTCACCACAGCAGGGTAGTAGAGATACGCAGTATTTT
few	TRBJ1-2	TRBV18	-	CASSPLQDVEGGYTF	TGTGCCAGCTCACCACTCCAGGATGTGGAGGGTGGCTACACCTTC
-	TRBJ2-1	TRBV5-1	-	CASSWPSSSYNEQFF	TGCGCCAGCAGCTGGCCTTCCAGCTCCTACAATGAGCAGTTCTTC
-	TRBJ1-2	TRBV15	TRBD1	CATSLSYRGEGYTF	TGTGCCACCAGCCTCTCCTACAGGGGAGAAGGCTACACCTTC
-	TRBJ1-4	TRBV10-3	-	CAISEGAANEKLFF	TGTGCCATCAGTGAGGGGGCCGCTAATGAAAAACTGTTTTTT